A single sample is the source of the 7 T cell receptor beta chains below, sequenced in a study of OX40 agonist ivuxolimab in advanced cancers. Profiling relied on immunoSEQ multiplex PCR, and the TCRdb table lists in-frame clones only, not all of them. The sample has roughly 82,000 clones; 75% to 90% are singletons. Sequencing used CD4+ or CD8+ T cells sorted from blood, obtained in a trial of the OX40 agonist ivuxolimab. The receptors originated from an adult with an advanced solid tumor such as melanoma, head and neck, liver or kidney cancer.

This clone is a singleton in its sample. V and J are TRBV20-1 and TRBJ2-1; weak D call: TRBD2 (5 bases). The V gene's germline CDR1 is DFQATT and CDR2 SNEGSKA (reference sequence). The germline V and J ends were trimmed by 3 bases and 9 bases, with 6 bases remaining between them. CDR3 length: 10 residues. Written as DNA, the CDR3 is TGCAGTGCTAGGACTACTGAGCAGTTCTTC. As protein: CSARTTEQFF.

The gene calls are TRBV6-1 and TRBJ1-3; D call uncertain. There are 12 residues in the CDR3. The ends were cut back, 9 bases at V and 0 bases at J, with 6 bases in the middle. Germline CDR1 reads MNHNS; CDR2 reads SASEGT. The CDR3 region has the DNA TGTGCCAGTCTTACCTCTGGAAACACCATATATTTT. This codes for CASLTSGNTIYF.

CDR3 sequence (DNA): TGTGCCAGCAGCTGGAGGGGACAGACCTACAATGAGCAGTTCTTC. This encodes CASSWRGQTYNEQFF. The V call is TRBV5-8, the J call TRBJ2-1; a possible D gene is TRBD1 (7 bases). V dropped 3 bases and J dropped 2 bases, with 12 bases sitting between them. Germline V gene data show CDR1 as SGHTS and CDR2 as YDEGEE. The CDR3 consists of 15 residues. The full variable domain, with the rest looked up from reference TRBV5-8 and TRBJ2-1, is EAGVTQSPTHLIKTRGQQATLRCSPISGHTSVYWYQQALGLGLQFLLWYDEGEERNRGNFPPRFSGRQFPNYSSELNVNALELEDSALYLCASSWRGQTYNEQFFGPGTRLTVL.

The V and J genes are TRBV9 and TRBJ2-2; 8 nucleotides agree with TRBD1. Germline lookup yields CDR1 SGDLS and CDR2 YYNGEE. The CDR3 length is 15 residues. J gave up 4 bases and V 1 base, and 3 bases lay outside the gene matches. DNA of the CDR3: TGTGCCAGCAGCGTAAGACAGGGGAGCACCGGGGAGCTGTTTTTT. Translating it yields CASSVRQGSTGELFF.

The V and J genes are TRBV5-1 and TRBJ2-7, with TRBD2 matching 15 bases. With V trimmed by 4 bases and J by 6 bases, 8 bases remained unmatched. Per the germline V gene, CDR1 is SGHRS and CDR2 is YFSETQ. The CDR3 runs to 16 residues. The CDR3 sequence: CASSTGLAGGQGEQYF. The DNA for the CDR3 is TGCGCCAGCAGCACCGGACTAGCGGGGGGGCAGGGCGAGCAGTACTTC.

This clone appeared a single time. The V and J genes are TRBV9 and TRBJ2-7, with unresolved D. V was pared by 4 bases and J by 7 bases, with 18 bases between. CDR1 SGDLS and CDR2 YYNGEE come from the germline V gene. The length of the CDR3 is 14 residues. The CDR3 region has the DNA TGTGCCAGCAGCCCAGGCGTGGCCTCGAGGGAGCAGTACTTC. It is translated as CASSPGVASREQYF.

This clone was seen a handful of times. The V call is TRBV7-2, the J call TRBJ1-6, with D unresolved. V lost 1 base and J 10 bases, leaving 20 bases between the germline ends. The CDR3 consists of 17 residues. Germline V gives CDR1 SGHTA, CDR2 FQGNSA. DNA of the CDR3: TGTGCCAGCAGCTTAGGCGGGCAAACTCTGTCACGGTCACCCCTCCACTTT. Amino acid sequence: CASSLGGQTLSRSPLHF. The variable domain in full, with the rest retrieved from reference TRBV7-2 and TRBJ1-6, is GAGVSQSPSNKVTEKGKDVELRCDPISGHTALYWYRQSLGQGLEFLIYFQGNSAPDKSGLPSDRFSAERTGGSVSTLTIQRTQQEDSAVYLCASSLGGQTLSRSPLHFGNGTRLTVT.